Below, one T cell receptor beta chain is given with its context. Its antigen is still unknown. This sample was taken from a study of cytomegalovirus exposure and HLA in healthy donors. Use of 60 Vbeta and 13 Jbeta primers characterized the PCR. Sequencing was performed with immunoSEQ multiplex PCR; in TCRdb, only in-frame clones are kept and a portion is missing. The sample includes under 130,000 clones, approximately 70% of them seen just once. Overall study results and limits: Solely CMV serostatus was available to characterize immune exposure. About 90% or about 30% of the time was how often most TCR beta V segments were productive, according to an earlier analysis. TRBV6-2, TRBV6-3 and some other V segments were excluded as indistinguishable. Analysis was performed later, and it showed HLA-associated TCR beta chains to be more clonally expanded than equally common others.

Germline CDR1 reads MNHEY; CDR2 reads SVGAGI. The V segment lost 6 bases and the J segment 6 bases; nucleotides outside the gene matches: 8. The CDR3 sequence is 15 residues long. This sequence was found in a middle-aged man in good health and CMV-seropositive. The J gene is TRBJ2-3, the V gene TRBV6-5, with 11 bases aligning to TRBD2. The source material was PBMCs. This CDR3 is CASSHGASGRDTQYF. For the CDR3, the DNA is TGTGCCAGCAGCCACGGGGCTAGCGGGAGGGATACGCAGTATTTT.